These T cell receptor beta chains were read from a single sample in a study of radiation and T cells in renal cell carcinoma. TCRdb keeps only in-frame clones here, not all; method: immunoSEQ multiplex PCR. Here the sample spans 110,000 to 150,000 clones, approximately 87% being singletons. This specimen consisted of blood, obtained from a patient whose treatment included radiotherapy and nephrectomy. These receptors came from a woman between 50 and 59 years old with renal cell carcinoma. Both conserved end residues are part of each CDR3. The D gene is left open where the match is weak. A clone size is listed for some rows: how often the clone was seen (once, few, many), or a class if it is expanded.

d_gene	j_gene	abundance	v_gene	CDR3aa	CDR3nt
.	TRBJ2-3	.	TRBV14	CASSHKGYGTDTQYF	TGTGCCAGCAGCCATAAGGGGTACGGCACAGATACGCAGTATTTT
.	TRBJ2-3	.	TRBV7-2	CASSPTRGGTDTQYF	TGTGCCAGCAGCCCGACTAGGGGGGGAACAGATACGCAGTATTTT
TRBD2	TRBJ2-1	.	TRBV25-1	CASSEFLGEGNEQFF	TGTGCCAGCAGTGAATTTTTGGGGGAGGGGAATGAGCAGTTCTTC
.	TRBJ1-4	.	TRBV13	CASSLGRGGVEEKLFF	TGTGCCAGCAGCTTAGGTAGGGGAGGTGTGGAAGAAAAACTGTTTTTT
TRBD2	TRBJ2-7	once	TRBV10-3	CAISEILAEAHEQYF	TGTGCCATCAGTGAAATACTAGCGGAGGCCCACGAGCAGTACTTC
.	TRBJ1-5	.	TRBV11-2	CASSQDITQPQHF	TGTGCCAGCAGCCAGGACATTACTCAGCCCCAGCATTTT
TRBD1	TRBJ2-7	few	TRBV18	CASSEGTGNAYEQYF	TGTGCCAGCTCAGAGGGGACAGGGAATGCCTACGAGCAGTACTTC
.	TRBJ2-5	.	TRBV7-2	CASSRTRDETQYF	TGTGCCAGCAGCAGAACCAGGGATGAGACCCAGTACTTC
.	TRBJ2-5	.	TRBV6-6	CASNEGETQYF	TGTGCCAGCAATGAAGGGGAGACCCAGTACTTC
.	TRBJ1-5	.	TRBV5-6	CASSLLSNSNQPQHF	TGTGCCAGCAGCTTGCTCAGTAATAGCAATCAGCCCCAGCATTTT
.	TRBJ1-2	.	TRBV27	CASSLSMGNYGYTF	TGTGCCAGCAGTTTATCTATGGGGAACTATGGCTACACCTTC
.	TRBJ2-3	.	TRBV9	CASSSLLYGTDTQYF	TGTGCCAGCAGCTCCTTACTATACGGCACAGATACGCAGTATTTT
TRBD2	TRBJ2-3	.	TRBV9	CASSVGGSGTDTQYF	TGTGCCAGCAGCGTAGGCGGGAGTGGCACAGATACGCAGTATTTT
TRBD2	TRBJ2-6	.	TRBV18	CASSPLPSGISGANVLTF	TGTGCCAGCTCACCTCTTCCTAGCGGTATATCTGGGGCCAACGTCCTGACTTTC
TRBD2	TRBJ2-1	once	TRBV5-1	CASSLRATSGRYNEQFF	TGCGCCAGCAGCCTTCGGGCGACTAGCGGGAGATACAATGAGCAGTTCTTC
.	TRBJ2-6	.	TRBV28	CASRGGSGANVLTF	TGTGCCAGCAGGGGTGGCTCTGGGGCCAACGTCCTGACTTTC
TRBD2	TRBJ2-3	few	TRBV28	CASSSTLAGTQYF	TGTGCCAGCAGTTCAACACTAGCGGGCACGCAGTATTTT
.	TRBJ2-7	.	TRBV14	CASSPQGSEQYF	TGTGCCAGCAGCCCGCAGGGTAGCGAGCAGTACTTC
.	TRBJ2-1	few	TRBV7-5	CARRFRGGQYNEQFF	TGTGCCAGAAGGTTCCGGGGGGGCCAATACAATGAGCAGTTCTTC
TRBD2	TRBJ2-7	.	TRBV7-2	CASSLFGEGEQYF	TGTGCCAGCAGCTTGTTTGGGGAGGGCGAGCAGTACTTC
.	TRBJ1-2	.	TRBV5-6	CASSPNSYGYTF	TGTGCCAGCAGCCCTAATTCCTATGGCTACACCTTC
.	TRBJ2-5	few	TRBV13	CASSLGLAEGQETQYF	TGTGCCAGCAGCTTAGGCCTCGCAGAGGGCCAAGAGACCCAGTACTTC
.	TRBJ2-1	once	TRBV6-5	CASSSGRYNEQFF	TGTGCCAGCAGTTCTGGAAGATACAATGAGCAGTTCTTC
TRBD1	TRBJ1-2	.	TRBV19	CASHQTGANYGYTF	TGTGCCAGCCACCAGACAGGGGCTAACTATGGCTACACCTTC
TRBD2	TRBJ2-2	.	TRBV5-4	CASSTGTSGDTGELFF	TGTGCCAGCAGCACCGGGACTAGCGGGGACACCGGGGAGCTGTTTTTT
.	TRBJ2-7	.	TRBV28	CASSLAAGSIYEQYF	TGTGCCAGCAGTTTAGCGGCAGGGAGTATCTACGAGCAGTACTTC
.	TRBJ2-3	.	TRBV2	CASSHRVTDTQYF	TGTGCCAGCAGTCACAGGGTCACAGATACGCAGTATTTT
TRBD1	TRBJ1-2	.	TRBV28	CASSLPYRQGAKGYTF	TGTGCCAGCAGTTTACCCTACCGACAGGGGGCGAAGGGCTACACCTTC
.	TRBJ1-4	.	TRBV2	CASSGQSGAYEKLFF	TGTGCCAGCAGTGGCCAATCTGGCGCCTACGAAAAACTGTTTTTT
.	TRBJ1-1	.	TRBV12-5	CASGLSREAFF	TGTGCTAGTGGTTTGTCCCGCGAAGCTTTCTTT
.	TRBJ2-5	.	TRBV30	CGQGSLETQYF	TGCGGGCAGGGGAGTTTAGAGACCCAGTACTTC
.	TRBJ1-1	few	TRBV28	CASSPHREAFF	TGTGCCAGCAGTCCACACAGAGAAGCTTTCTTT
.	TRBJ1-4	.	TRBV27	CASSSMGATNEKLFF	TGTGCCAGCAGTTCGATGGGTGCAACTAATGAAAAACTGTTTTTT
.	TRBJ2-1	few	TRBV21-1	CASANEQFF	TGTGCCAGCGCAAATGAGCAGTTCTTC
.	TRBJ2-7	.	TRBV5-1	CASSPRQVRIYEQYF	TGCGCCAGCAGCCCCCGACAGGTGAGAATCTACGAGCAGTACTTC
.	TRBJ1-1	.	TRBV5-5	CASSSWRHTEAFF	TGTGCCAGCAGCTCCTGGCGGCACACTGAAGCTTTCTTT
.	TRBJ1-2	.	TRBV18	CASREGGSYGYTF	TGTGCCAGCCGTGAGGGGGGCAGCTATGGCTACACCTTC
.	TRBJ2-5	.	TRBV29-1	CSVSKGRGLGETQYF	TGCAGCGTTTCTAAAGGGCGGGGGCTTGGGGAGACCCAGTACTTC
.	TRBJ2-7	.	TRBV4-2	CASSYNSYEQYF	TGTGCCAGCAGCTATAACTCCTACGAGCAGTACTTC
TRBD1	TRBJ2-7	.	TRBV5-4	CASSLTGGYEQYF	TGTGCCAGCAGCTTGACAGGGGGCTACGAGCAGTACTTC
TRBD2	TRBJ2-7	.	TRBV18	CASSHGTSGDSSYEQYF	TGTGCCAGCTCACACGGGACTAGCGGGGATAGCTCCTACGAGCAGTACTTC
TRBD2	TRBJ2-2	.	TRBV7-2	CASSLAGGPNTGELFF	TGTGCCAGCAGTCTAGCGGGGGGGCCGAACACCGGGGAGCTGTTTTTT
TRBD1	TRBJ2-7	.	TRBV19	CASSIGTGFYEQYF	TGTGCCAGTAGTATCGGGACAGGGTTCTACGAGCAGTACTTC
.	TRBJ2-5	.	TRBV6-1	CASSSLGQETQYF	TGTGCCAGCAGTTCACTGGGTCAGGAGACCCAGTACTTC
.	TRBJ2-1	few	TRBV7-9	CASSRGFEQFF	TGTGCCAGCAGCAGGGGATTTGAGCAGTTCTTC
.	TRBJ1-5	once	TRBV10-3	CAISEAGGNQPQHF	TGTGCCATCAGTGAGGCCGGGGGCAATCAGCCCCAGCATTTT